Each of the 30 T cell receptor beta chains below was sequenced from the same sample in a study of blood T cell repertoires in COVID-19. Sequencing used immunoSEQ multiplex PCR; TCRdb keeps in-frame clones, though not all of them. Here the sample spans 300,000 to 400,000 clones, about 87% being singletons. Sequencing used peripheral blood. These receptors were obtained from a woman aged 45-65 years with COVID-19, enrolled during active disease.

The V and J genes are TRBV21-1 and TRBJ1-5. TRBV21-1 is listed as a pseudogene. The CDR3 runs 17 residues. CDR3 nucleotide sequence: TGTGCCAGCAGCAAAGATCTCGGGGGGCTAGACAATCAGCCCCAGCATTTT. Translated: CASSKDLGGLDNQPQHF.

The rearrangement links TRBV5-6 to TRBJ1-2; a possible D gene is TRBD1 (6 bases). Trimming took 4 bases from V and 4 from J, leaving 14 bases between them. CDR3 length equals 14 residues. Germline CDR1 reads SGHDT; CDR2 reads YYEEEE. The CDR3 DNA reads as TGTGCCAGCAGCCCCCGGACAGTTCTCTATGGCTACACCTTC. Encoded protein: CASSPRTVLYGYTF.

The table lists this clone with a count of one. The CDR3 DNA sequence: TGTGCCAGCAGTGAATTCCCCCAGGGGGCCTACGAGCAGTACTTC. Translated: CASSEFPQGAYEQYF. The V call is TRBV25-1, the J call TRBJ2-7; 7 bases map to TRBD1. Per germline, CDR1 MGHDK and CDR2 SYGVNS. The V gene end was trimmed by 1 base and the J gene end by 2 bases; junction bases not matched to a gene: 5. The CDR3 has 15 residues.

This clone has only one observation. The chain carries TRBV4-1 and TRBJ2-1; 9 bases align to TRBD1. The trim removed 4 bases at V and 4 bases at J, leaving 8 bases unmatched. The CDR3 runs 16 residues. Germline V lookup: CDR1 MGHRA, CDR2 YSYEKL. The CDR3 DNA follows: TGCGCCAGCAGCCCTGGACAGGGGCCCAAATACAATGAGCAGTTCTTC. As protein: CASSPGQGPKYNEQFF.

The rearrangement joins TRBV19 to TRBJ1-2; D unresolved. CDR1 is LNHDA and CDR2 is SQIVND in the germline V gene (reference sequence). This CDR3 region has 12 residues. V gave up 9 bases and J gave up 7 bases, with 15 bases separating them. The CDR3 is CASPRDSSGYTF. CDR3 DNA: TGTGCCAGCCCCCGGGATTCGTCTGGCTACACCTTC.

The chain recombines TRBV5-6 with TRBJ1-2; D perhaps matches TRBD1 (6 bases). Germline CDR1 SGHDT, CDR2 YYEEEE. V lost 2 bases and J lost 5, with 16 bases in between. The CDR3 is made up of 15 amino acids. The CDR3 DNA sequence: TGTGCCAGCAGCTTAACAGGGAATACAGGGTATGGCTACACCTTC. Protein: CASSLTGNTGYGYTF.

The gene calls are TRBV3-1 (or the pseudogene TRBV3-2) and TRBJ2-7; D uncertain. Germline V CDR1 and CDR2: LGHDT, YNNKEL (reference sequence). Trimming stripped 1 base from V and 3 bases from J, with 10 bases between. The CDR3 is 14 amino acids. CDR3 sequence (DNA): TGTGCCAGCAGCCAAGCACTAACCAGCTACGAGCAGTACTTC. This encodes CASSQALTSYEQYF.

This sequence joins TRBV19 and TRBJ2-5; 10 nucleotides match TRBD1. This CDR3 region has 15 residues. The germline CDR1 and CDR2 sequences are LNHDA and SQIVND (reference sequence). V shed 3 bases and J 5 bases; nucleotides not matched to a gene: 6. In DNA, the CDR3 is TGTGCCAGTAGTATCTCCGGGACAGGGGAGGAGACCCAGTACTTC. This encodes CASSISGTGEETQYF.

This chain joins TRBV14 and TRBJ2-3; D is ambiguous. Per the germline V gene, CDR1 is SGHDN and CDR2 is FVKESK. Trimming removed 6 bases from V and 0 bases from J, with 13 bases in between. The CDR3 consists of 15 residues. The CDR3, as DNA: TGTGCCAGCAGAAATACGGGTGTCAGCACAGATACGCAGTATTTT. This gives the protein CASRNTGVSTDTQYF.

CDR3 amino acids: CASSQDMAGYGGYTF. CDR3 nucleotides: TGTGCCAGCAGCCAAGATATGGCAGGCTATGGAGGCTACACCTTC. The rearrangement uses TRBV3-1 (or the pseudogene TRBV3-2) and TRBJ1-2; no clear D. The CDR3 length is 15 residues. Trimming took off 0 bases at V and 8 bases at J, with 16 bases between the two ends. The germline V gene encodes CDR1 LGHDT and CDR2 YNNKEL (reference sequence).

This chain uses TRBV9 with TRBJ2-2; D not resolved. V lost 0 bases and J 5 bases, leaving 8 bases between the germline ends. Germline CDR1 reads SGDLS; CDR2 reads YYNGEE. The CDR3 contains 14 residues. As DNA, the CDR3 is TGTGCCAGCAGCGTAGGCGGTCTAACCGGGGAGCTGTTTTTT. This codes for CASSVGGLTGELFF.

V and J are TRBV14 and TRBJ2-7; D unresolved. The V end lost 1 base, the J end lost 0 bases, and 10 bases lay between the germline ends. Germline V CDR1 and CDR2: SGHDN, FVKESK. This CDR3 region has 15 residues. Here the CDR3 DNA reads TGTGCCAGCAGCCAAGGGTTTCTGAGCTCCTACGAGCAGTACTTC. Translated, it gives CASSQGFLSSYEQYF.

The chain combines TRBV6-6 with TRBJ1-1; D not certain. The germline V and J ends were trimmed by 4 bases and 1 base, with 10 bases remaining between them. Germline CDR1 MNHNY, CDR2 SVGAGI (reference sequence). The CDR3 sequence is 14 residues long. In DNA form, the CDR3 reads TGTGCCAGCAGTTCCCTCCGGGAGAACACTGAAGCTTTCTTT. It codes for CASSSLRENTEAFF.

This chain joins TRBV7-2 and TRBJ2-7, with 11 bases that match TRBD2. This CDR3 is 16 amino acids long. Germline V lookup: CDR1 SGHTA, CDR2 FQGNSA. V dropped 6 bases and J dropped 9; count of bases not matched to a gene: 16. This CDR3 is CASSFVKVAGGPGQYF. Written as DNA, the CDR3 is TGTGCCAGCAGTTTTGTCAAAGTAGCGGGAGGGCCAGGGCAGTACTTC.

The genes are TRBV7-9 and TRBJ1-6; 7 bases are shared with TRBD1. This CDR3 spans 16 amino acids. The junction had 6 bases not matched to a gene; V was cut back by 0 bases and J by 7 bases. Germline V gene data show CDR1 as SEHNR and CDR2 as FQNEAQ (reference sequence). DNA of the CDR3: TGTGCCAGCAGCTTAGCTGGGACAGATAAAAATTCACCCCTCCACTTT. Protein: CASSLAGTDKNSPLHF.

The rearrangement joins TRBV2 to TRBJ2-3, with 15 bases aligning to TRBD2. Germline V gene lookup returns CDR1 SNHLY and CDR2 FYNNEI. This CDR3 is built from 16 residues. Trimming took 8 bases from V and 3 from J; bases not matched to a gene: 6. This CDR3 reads CASSRGTSGRTDTQYF. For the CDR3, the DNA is TGTGCCAGCTCGAGAGGGACTAGCGGGAGGACAGATACGCAGTATTTT.

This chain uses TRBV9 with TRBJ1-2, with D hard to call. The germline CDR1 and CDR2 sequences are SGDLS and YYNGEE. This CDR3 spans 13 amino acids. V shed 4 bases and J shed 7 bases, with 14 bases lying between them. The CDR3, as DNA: TGTGCCAGCAGCCCTTTGCCGAGCCGTGGCTACACCTTC. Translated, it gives CASSPLPSRGYTF.

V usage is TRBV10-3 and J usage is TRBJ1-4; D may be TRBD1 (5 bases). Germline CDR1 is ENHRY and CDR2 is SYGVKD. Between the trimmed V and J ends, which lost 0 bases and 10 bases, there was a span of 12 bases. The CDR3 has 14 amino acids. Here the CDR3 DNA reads TGTGCCATCAGTGAGTCTGGAGGGGACGGAAAACTGTTTTTT. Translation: CAISESGGDGKLFF.

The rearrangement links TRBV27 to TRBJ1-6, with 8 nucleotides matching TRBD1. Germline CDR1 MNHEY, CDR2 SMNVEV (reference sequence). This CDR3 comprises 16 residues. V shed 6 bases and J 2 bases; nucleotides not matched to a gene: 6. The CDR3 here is CASRRQGSPYNSPLHF. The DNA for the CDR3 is TGTGCCAGCAGACGACAGGGGAGTCCCTATAATTCACCCCTCCACTTT.

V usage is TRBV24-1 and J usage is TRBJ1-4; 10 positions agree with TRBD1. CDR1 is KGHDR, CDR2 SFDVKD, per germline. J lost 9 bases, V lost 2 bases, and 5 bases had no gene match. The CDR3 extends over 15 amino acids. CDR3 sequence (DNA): TGTGCCACCAGTGATTCCGGGACAGGGGAAAAAAAACTGTTTTTT. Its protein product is CATSDSGTGEKKLFF.

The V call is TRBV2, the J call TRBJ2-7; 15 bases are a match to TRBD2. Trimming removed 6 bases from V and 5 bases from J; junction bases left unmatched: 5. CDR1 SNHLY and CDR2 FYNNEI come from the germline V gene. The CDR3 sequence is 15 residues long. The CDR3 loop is CASRRGLAGGDEQYF. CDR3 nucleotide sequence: TGTGCCAGCAGAAGGGGACTAGCGGGAGGAGACGAGCAGTACTTC.

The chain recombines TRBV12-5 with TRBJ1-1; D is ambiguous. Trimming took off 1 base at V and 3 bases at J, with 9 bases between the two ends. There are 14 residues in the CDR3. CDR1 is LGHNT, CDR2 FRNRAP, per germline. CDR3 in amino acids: CASGLGPRHTEAFF. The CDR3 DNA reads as TGTGCTAGTGGTTTGGGTCCGCGGCACACTGAAGCTTTCTTT.

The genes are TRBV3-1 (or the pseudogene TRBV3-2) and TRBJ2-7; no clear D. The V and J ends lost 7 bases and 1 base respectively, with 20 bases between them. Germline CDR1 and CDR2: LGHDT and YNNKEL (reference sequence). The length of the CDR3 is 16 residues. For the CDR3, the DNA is TGTGCCAGCACAAGAGGCCTCCCCGTGGGTTCCTACGAGCAGTACTTC. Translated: CASTRGLPVGSYEQYF.

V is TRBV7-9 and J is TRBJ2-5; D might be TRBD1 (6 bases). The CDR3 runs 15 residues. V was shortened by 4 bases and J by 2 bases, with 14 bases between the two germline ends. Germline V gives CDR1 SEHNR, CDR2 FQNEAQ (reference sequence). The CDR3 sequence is CASSSGGHLQETQYF. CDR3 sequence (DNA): TGTGCCAGCAGCTCTGGGGGACACTTACAAGAGACCCAGTACTTC.

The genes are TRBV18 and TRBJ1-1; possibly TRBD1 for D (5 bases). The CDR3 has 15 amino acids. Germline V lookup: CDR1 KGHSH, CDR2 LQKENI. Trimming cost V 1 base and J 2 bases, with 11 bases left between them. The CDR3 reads CASSPLQGKNTEAFF. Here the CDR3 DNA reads TGTGCCAGCTCACCACTCCAGGGTAAAAACACTGAAGCTTTCTTT.

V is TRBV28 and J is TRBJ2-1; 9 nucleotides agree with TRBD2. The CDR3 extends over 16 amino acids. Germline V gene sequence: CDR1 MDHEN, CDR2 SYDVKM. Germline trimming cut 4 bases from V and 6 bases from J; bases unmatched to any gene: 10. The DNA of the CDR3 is TGTGCCAGCAGTTCCCGGCTAGCGGGATTGCTCAATGAGCAGTTCTTC. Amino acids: CASSSRLAGLLNEQFF.

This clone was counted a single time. CDR3 in DNA: TGCGCCAGCAGCAAGACTAGCTATGAGCAGTTCTTC. Translated, it gives CASSKTSYEQFF. The genes are TRBV5-1 and TRBJ2-1; the match to TRBD2 covers 7 bases. The junction had 3 bases not matched to a gene; V was cut back by 4 bases and J by 8 bases. CDR1 SGHRS and CDR2 YFSETQ come from the germline V gene. The CDR3 has 12 residues.

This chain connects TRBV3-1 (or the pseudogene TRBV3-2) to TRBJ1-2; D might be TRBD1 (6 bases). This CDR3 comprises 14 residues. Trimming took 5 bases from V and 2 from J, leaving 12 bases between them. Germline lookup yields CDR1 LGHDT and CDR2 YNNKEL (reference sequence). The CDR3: CASSRQGTNYGYTF. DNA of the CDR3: TGTGCCAGCAGCAGGCAGGGGACGAACTATGGCTACACCTTC.

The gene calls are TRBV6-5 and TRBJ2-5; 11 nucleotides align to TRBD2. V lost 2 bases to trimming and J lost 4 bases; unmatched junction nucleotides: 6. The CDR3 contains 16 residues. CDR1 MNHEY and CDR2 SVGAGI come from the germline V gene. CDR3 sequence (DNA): TGTGCCAGCAGTTACCCAACTAGCGGGAGAGCAGAGACCCAGTACTTC. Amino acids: CASSYPTSGRAETQYF.

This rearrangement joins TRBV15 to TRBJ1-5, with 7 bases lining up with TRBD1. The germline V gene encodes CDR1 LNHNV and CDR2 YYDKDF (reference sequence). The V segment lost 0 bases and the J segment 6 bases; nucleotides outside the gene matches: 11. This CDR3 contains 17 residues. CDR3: CATSRDPGQSMGQPQHF. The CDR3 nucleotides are TGTGCCACCAGCAGAGACCCGGGACAGTCTATGGGTCAGCCCCAGCATTTT.